This T cell receptor (beta chain) came from a study of blood T cells in healthy people across ages. Across the whole study: For every two T cells, template switching captured about one barcoded beta molecule.

The authors ran a second PCR of about 7 to 11 cycles using a sample-barcoded 5' primer and a J-beta primer mix. TCRdb passed the 5' RACE reads through MiXCR, listing each CDR3 protein once. Of 1.4 million or so distinct CDR3 sequences listed, under 55% were seen once; the top ten hold over 3.5%. The CDR3 covers 14 residues. Per the germline V gene, CDR1 is SGDLS and CDR2 is YYNGEE. The V gene lost 4 bases and the J gene lost 6 bases, with 14 bases spanning the gap. The chain joins TRBV9 to TRBJ2-1; the D gene is possibly TRBD2 (5 bases). Sequencing used blood. This receptor was obtained from a woman aged 18-29 years in good health. The CDR3 DNA reads TGTGCCAGCAGCACCCGGGGAAAGGGCAATGAGCAGTTCTTC. It encodes CASSTRGKGNEQFF.